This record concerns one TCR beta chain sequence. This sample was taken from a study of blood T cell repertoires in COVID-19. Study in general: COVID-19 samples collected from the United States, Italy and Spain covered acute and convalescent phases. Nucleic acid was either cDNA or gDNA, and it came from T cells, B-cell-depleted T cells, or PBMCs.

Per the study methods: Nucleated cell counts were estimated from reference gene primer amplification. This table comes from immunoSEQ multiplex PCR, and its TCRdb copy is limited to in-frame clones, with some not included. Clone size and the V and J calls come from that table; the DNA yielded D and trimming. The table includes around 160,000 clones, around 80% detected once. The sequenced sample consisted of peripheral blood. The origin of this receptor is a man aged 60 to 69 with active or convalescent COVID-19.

CDR3 sequence (DNA): TGCGCCAGCAGCCCCGGACTAGCCGAGCAGTACTTC. This translates into CASSPGLAEQYF. The V and J genes are TRBV5-1 and TRBJ2-7; 8 bases fit TRBD2. CDR1 and CDR2 (germline): SGHRS, YFSETQ. Trimming took 4 bases from V and 6 from J; bases not matched to a gene: 3. The CDR3 loop spans 12 amino acids.